Detailed here is one T cell receptor beta chain. CDR3 length: 16 amino acids. The trim removed 0 bases at V and 4 bases at J, leaving 7 bases unmatched. CDR1 is SGHNT and CDR2 is YYREEE in the germline V gene (reference sequence). This sample was taken from a study of PD-1 blockade in classical Hodgkin lymphoma. All patients experienced relapse after autologous stem cell transplantation, and brentuximab vedotin exposure was variable. Measured with immunoSEQ multiplex PCR; TCRdb has only the in-frame clones, and not every one. The sample records 110,000 or so clones, nearly 90% being singletons. The sequencing used peripheral blood mononuclear cells (PBMCs), collected before the second cycle of nivolumab. The chain is built from TRBV5-4 and TRBJ2-3; 8 bases are shared with TRBD1. The origin of this receptor is a human donor with classical Hodgkin lymphoma. CDR3 loop: CASSLVTGGRADTQYF. The CDR3 coding sequence is TGTGCCAGCAGCTTGGTTACAGGGGGAAGGGCAGATACGCAGTATTTT.